These T cell receptor beta chains were read from a single sample in a study of cytomegalovirus exposure and HLA in healthy donors. Data came from immunoSEQ multiplex PCR; TCRdb stores just in-frame clones and leaves some out. The profile shows about 120,000 clones, 82% of them singletons. The sample consisted of PBMCs. The receptor set was obtained from a woman between 18 and 30 years old in good health and CMV-seronegative. CDR3s include the opening cysteine and the closing phenylalanine or tryptophan. Fields, in order: clone size, CDR3 length, J gene, D gene, V gene, CDR3 protein, CDR3 DNA. A D gene is named only where the DNA matches it firmly. Clone size is not always given. Where it is, it says once, few, many or a class for expanded clones.

abundance: NA; len: 15; j_gene: TRBJ1-2; d_gene: TRBD1; v_gene: TRBV6-5; CDR3aa: CASSYRRQGGYGYTF; CDR3nt: TGTGCCAGCAGTTATCGGAGACAGGGGGGCTATGGCTACACCTTC
abundance: NA; len: 15; j_gene: TRBJ1-1; d_gene: NA; v_gene: TRBV6-5; CDR3aa: CASSSWTGGGTEAFF; CDR3nt: TGTGCCAGCAGTTCCTGGACGGGGGGGGGCACTGAAGCTTTCTTT
abundance: NA; len: 16; j_gene: TRBJ2-1; d_gene: TRBD2; v_gene: TRBV6-5; CDR3aa: CASSYTGTSGGSEQFF; CDR3nt: TGTGCCAGCAGTTACACCGGGACTAGCGGGGGAAGTGAGCAGTTCTTC
abundance: NA; len: 14; j_gene: TRBJ1-1; d_gene: TRBD1; v_gene: TRBV7-9; CDR3aa: CASSLEPGGGEAFF; CDR3nt: TGTGCCAGCAGCTTAGAACCAGGGGGTGGTGAAGCTTTCTTT
abundance: few; len: 15; j_gene: TRBJ2-7; d_gene: TRBD2; v_gene: TRBV6-1; CDR3aa: CASSENRLAGDEQYF; CDR3nt: TGTGCCAGCAGCGAAAACCGACTAGCGGGAGACGAGCAGTACTTC
abundance: NA; len: 16; j_gene: TRBJ2-4; d_gene: TRBD1; v_gene: TRBV4-3; CDR3aa: CASSQDYRGAKNSQYF; CDR3nt: TGCGCCAGCAGCCAAGATTACAGGGGAGCCAAAAACAGTCAGTACTTC
abundance: NA; len: 13; j_gene: TRBJ2-7; d_gene: NA; v_gene: TRBV6-5; CDR3aa: CASSLRSRNEQYF; CDR3nt: TGTGCCAGCAGTTTACGTTCGAGGAACGAGCAGTACTTC
abundance: few; len: 15; j_gene: TRBJ1-4; d_gene: NA; v_gene: TRBV5-1; CDR3aa: CASSLNSFLIEKLFF; CDR3nt: TGCGCCAGCAGCTTGAATAGCTTTTTGATTGAAAAACTGTTTTTT
abundance: NA; len: 13; j_gene: TRBJ1-4; d_gene: NA; v_gene: TRBV7-9; CDR3aa: CASSLNIDEKLFF; CDR3nt: TGTGCCAGCAGCTTAAACATCGATGAAAAACTGTTTTTT
abundance: NA; len: 16; j_gene: TRBJ1-1; d_gene: NA; v_gene: TRBV18; CDR3aa: CASSLNGGAVNTEAFF; CDR3nt: TGTGCCAGCTCCCTCAATGGGGGCGCGGTGAACACTGAAGCTTTCTTT
abundance: NA; len: 15; j_gene: TRBJ1-4; d_gene: TRBD1; v_gene: TRBV2; CDR3aa: CASSETGTGDEKLFF; CDR3nt: TGTGCCAGCAGTGAGACCGGGACAGGGGACGAAAAACTGTTTTTT
abundance: NA; len: 19; j_gene: TRBJ1-1; d_gene: TRBD1; v_gene: TRBV9; CDR3aa: CASSVATMRPGTDFTEAFF; CDR3nt: TGTGCCAGCAGCGTAGCTACCATGCGCCCGGGGACAGATTTCACTGAAGCTTTCTTT
abundance: NA; len: 15; j_gene: TRBJ2-2; d_gene: TRBD1; v_gene: TRBV2; CDR3aa: CASSKGQGDTGELFF; CDR3nt: TGTGCCAGCAGTAAGGGACAGGGTGACACCGGGGAGCTGTTTTTT
abundance: NA; len: 15; j_gene: TRBJ2-4; d_gene: TRBD1; v_gene: TRBV7-9; CDR3aa: CASSLGDRGSDIQYF; CDR3nt: TGTGCCAGCAGCTTGGGGGACAGGGGTTCGGACATTCAGTACTTC
abundance: NA; len: 12; j_gene: TRBJ1-2; d_gene: NA; v_gene: TRBV6-5; CDR3aa: CASTTTGGGYTF; CDR3nt: TGTGCCAGCACTACAACGGGGGGTGGCTACACCTTC
abundance: NA; len: 14; j_gene: TRBJ2-1; d_gene: TRBD2; v_gene: TRBV19; CDR3aa: CASRKLAGGDEQFF; CDR3nt: TGTGCCAGTAGAAAACTAGCGGGGGGTGATGAGCAGTTCTTC
abundance: once; len: 13; j_gene: TRBJ1-2; d_gene: NA; v_gene: TRBV11-1; CDR3aa: CASSLRAGRGYTF; CDR3nt: TGTGCCAGCAGCTTGAGAGCTGGCAGGGGCTACACCTTC
abundance: NA; len: 17; j_gene: TRBJ2-6; d_gene: TRBD1; v_gene: TRBV4-3; CDR3aa: CASSQLDRGMGANGLTF; CDR3nt: TGCGCCAGCAGCCAACTCGACAGGGGTATGGGGGCCAACGGCCTGACTTTC
abundance: NA; len: 12; j_gene: TRBJ2-2; d_gene: NA; v_gene: TRBV5-1; CDR3aa: CASSPYTGELFF; CDR3nt: TGCGCCAGCAGCCCGTACACCGGGGAGCTGTTTTTT
abundance: NA; len: 14; j_gene: TRBJ1-6; d_gene: NA; v_gene: TRBV6-6; CDR3aa: CASSPGLYNSPLHF; CDR3nt: TGTGCCAGCAGTCCAGGGTTATATAATTCACCCCTCCACTTT
abundance: NA; len: 13; j_gene: TRBJ2-7; d_gene: NA; v_gene: TRBV4-1; CDR3aa: CASSQARVSGQYF; CDR3nt: TGCGCCAGCAGCCAAGCCAGGGTTTCGGGGCAGTACTTC
abundance: NA; len: 14; j_gene: TRBJ1-4; d_gene: NA; v_gene: TRBV5-1; CDR3aa: CASSFYSGDEKLFF; CDR3nt: TGCGCCAGCAGCTTCTACTCGGGGGATGAAAAACTGTTTTTT
abundance: once; len: 18; j_gene: TRBJ2-1; d_gene: TRBD1; v_gene: TRBV19; CDR3aa: CASSMRTGGRGSYNEQFF; CDR3nt: TGTGCCAGTAGTATGAGGACAGGGGGCAGAGGTTCCTACAATGAGCAGTTCTTC
abundance: NA; len: 19; j_gene: TRBJ2-1; d_gene: TRBD2; v_gene: TRBV12-5; CDR3aa: CASGSASLRTSGRWDEQFF; CDR3nt: TGTGCTAGTGGTTCAGCCAGCCTACGGACTAGCGGGAGGTGGGATGAGCAGTTCTTC
abundance: NA; len: 16; j_gene: TRBJ2-1; d_gene: TRBD1; v_gene: TRBV5-5; CDR3aa: CASSRGEQGASNEQFF; CDR3nt: TGTGCCAGCAGCAGGGGGGAACAGGGGGCGTCCAATGAGCAGTTCTTC
abundance: NA; len: 15; j_gene: TRBJ1-3; d_gene: NA; v_gene: TRBV5-1; CDR3aa: CASSLDFQSGNTIYF; CDR3nt: TGCGCCAGCAGCTTGGATTTCCAGTCCGGAAACACCATATATTTT
abundance: NA; len: 13; j_gene: TRBJ1-1; d_gene: NA; v_gene: TRBV29-1; CDR3aa: CSVAGNLNTEAFF; CDR3nt: TGCAGCGTTGCAGGGAATTTGAACACTGAAGCTTTCTTT
abundance: NA; len: 13; j_gene: TRBJ2-1; d_gene: NA; v_gene: TRBV11-2; CDR3aa: CASSLDQGNEQFF; CDR3nt: TGTGCCAGCAGCTTAGATCAGGGCAATGAGCAGTTCTTC
abundance: few; len: 15; j_gene: TRBJ2-5; d_gene: TRBD2; v_gene: TRBV5-4; CDR3aa: CASSLPLAGVETQYF; CDR3nt: TGTGCCAGCAGCTTGCCCCTAGCGGGGGTGGAGACCCAGTACTTC
abundance: NA; len: 15; j_gene: TRBJ1-2; d_gene: TRBD1; v_gene: TRBV10-2; CDR3aa: CASSTRDRGKDGYTF; CDR3nt: TGCGCCAGCAGTACCCGGGACAGGGGAAAGGATGGCTACACCTTC
abundance: once; len: 17; j_gene: TRBJ1-2; d_gene: TRBD1; v_gene: TRBV18; CDR3aa: CASSGKLRGTANYGYTF; CDR3nt: TGTGCCAGCTCCGGTAAACTGAGAGGGACAGCTAACTATGGCTACACCTTC
abundance: NA; len: 15; j_gene: TRBJ1-5; d_gene: NA; v_gene: TRBV29-1; CDR3aa: CSVLPSAGGNQPQHF; CDR3nt: TGCAGCGTTCTCCCTAGTGCAGGGGGCAATCAGCCCCAGCATTTT
abundance: NA; len: 16; j_gene: TRBJ2-1; d_gene: NA; v_gene: TRBV19; CDR3aa: CASSFAGGTKDNEQFF; CDR3nt: TGTGCCAGTAGTTTCGCCGGCGGGACGAAGGACAATGAGCAGTTCTTC
abundance: NA; len: 16; j_gene: TRBJ1-5; d_gene: NA; v_gene: TRBV23-1; CDR3aa: CASSPLVLGGNQPQHF; CDR3nt: TGCGCCAGCAGTCCTCTGGTCCTCGGAGGGAATCAGCCCCAGCATTTT
abundance: NA; len: 13; j_gene: TRBJ2-2; d_gene: NA; v_gene: TRBV6-6; CDR3aa: CASSYSSAGELFF; CDR3nt: TGTGCCAGCAGTTACAGTAGCGCCGGGGAGCTGTTTTTT
abundance: once; len: 13; j_gene: TRBJ2-7; d_gene: NA; v_gene: TRBV18; CDR3aa: CASSPDHTGQQYF; CDR3nt: TGTGCCAGCTCACCAGATCATACAGGGCAGCAGTACTTC
abundance: once; len: 14; j_gene: TRBJ2-7; d_gene: NA; v_gene: TRBV11-2; CDR3aa: CASSLRLAGDEQYF; CDR3nt: TGTGCCAGCAGCTTAAGATTGGCAGGGGACGAGCAGTACTTC
abundance: NA; len: 17; j_gene: TRBJ2-1; d_gene: TRBD2; v_gene: TRBV19; CDR3aa: CASSITPGLAGEDEQFF; CDR3nt: TGTGCCAGTAGTATTACACCGGGACTAGCGGGGGAAGATGAGCAGTTCTTC
abundance: NA; len: 17; j_gene: TRBJ2-1; d_gene: NA; v_gene: TRBV4-2; CDR3aa: CASSLGEGRGPLEEQFF; CDR3nt: TGTGCCAGCAGTCTCGGGGAGGGCAGGGGTCCTCTCGAGGAGCAGTTCTTC
abundance: NA; len: 16; j_gene: TRBJ1-4; d_gene: TRBD1; v_gene: TRBV4-3; CDR3aa: CASSPKTGTGNEKLFF; CDR3nt: TGCGCCAGCAGCCCCAAGACCGGGACAGGGAATGAAAAACTGTTTTTT
abundance: NA; len: 15; j_gene: TRBJ1-2; d_gene: TRBD1; v_gene: TRBV4-1; CDR3aa: CASSQDETGLYGYTF; CDR3nt: TGCGCCAGCAGCCAAGACGAGACAGGGTTGTATGGCTACACCTTC
abundance: NA; len: 16; j_gene: TRBJ2-1; d_gene: TRBD1; v_gene: TRBV6-5; CDR3aa: CASCSAAGQADNEQFF; CDR3nt: TGTGCCAGCTGTTCCGCGGCGGGACAGGCAGACAATGAGCAGTTCTTC
abundance: NA; len: 12; j_gene: TRBJ1-1; d_gene: NA; v_gene: TRBV7-9; CDR3aa: CSSSSKSSEAFF; CDR3nt: TGTTCCAGCAGCTCAAAGTCGAGTGAAGCTTTCTTT
abundance: NA; len: 15; j_gene: TRBJ1-3; d_gene: TRBD1; v_gene: TRBV30; CDR3aa: CAWALGTASGNTIYF; CDR3nt: TGTGCCTGGGCGCTCGGGACAGCCTCTGGAAACACCATATATTTT
abundance: NA; len: 15; j_gene: TRBJ2-1; d_gene: TRBD2; v_gene: TRBV5-1; CDR3aa: CASSIGLAGYNEQFF; CDR3nt: TGCGCCAGCAGCATAGGACTAGCGGGGTACAATGAGCAGTTCTTC
abundance: NA; len: 14; j_gene: TRBJ1-1; d_gene: NA; v_gene: TRBV10-2; CDR3aa: CASRVQATRTEAFF; CDR3nt: TGCGCCAGCAGAGTACAGGCTACGAGAACTGAAGCTTTCTTT
abundance: NA; len: 16; j_gene: TRBJ1-1; d_gene: NA; v_gene: TRBV9; CDR3aa: CASRVGSGSGNTEAFF; CDR3nt: TGTGCCAGCAGAGTCGGGTCAGGGTCAGGGAACACTGAAGCTTTCTTT
abundance: few; len: 13; j_gene: TRBJ2-1; d_gene: TRBD2; v_gene: TRBV4-1; CDR3aa: CASSHGLADEQFF; CDR3nt: TGCGCCAGCAGCCATGGACTAGCAGACGAGCAGTTCTTC
abundance: NA; len: 16; j_gene: TRBJ1-1; d_gene: TRBD1; v_gene: TRBV7-9; CDR3aa: CASRPDRTAVNTEAFF; CDR3nt: TGTGCCAGCAGACCGGACAGGACGGCAGTGAACACTGAAGCTTTCTTT
abundance: NA; len: 14; j_gene: TRBJ2-7; d_gene: NA; v_gene: TRBV7-8; CDR3aa: CASSHLQAPYEQYF; CDR3nt: TGTGCCAGCAGCCACTTACAGGCCCCCTACGAGCAGTACTTC
abundance: NA; len: 13; j_gene: TRBJ1-2; d_gene: TRBD1; v_gene: TRBV18; CDR3aa: CASSPGQEGGYTF; CDR3nt: TGTGCCAGCTCACCAGGACAGGAAGGGGGCTACACCTTC
abundance: NA; len: 13; j_gene: TRBJ1-1; d_gene: NA; v_gene: TRBV5-6; CDR3aa: CASSLRQNTEAFF; CDR3nt: TGTGCCAGCAGCCTTCGACAGAACACTGAAGCTTTCTTT
abundance: NA; len: 17; j_gene: TRBJ2-7; d_gene: TRBD2; v_gene: TRBV7-9; CDR3aa: CASRMTSGGQRSYEQYF; CDR3nt: TGTGCCAGCAGGATGACTAGCGGGGGGCAGCGGTCCTACGAGCAGTACTTC
abundance: NA; len: 13; j_gene: TRBJ1-5; d_gene: NA; v_gene: TRBV7-6; CDR3aa: CASSRTVNQPQHF; CDR3nt: TGTGCCAGCAGCCGGACAGTTAATCAGCCCCAGCATTTT
abundance: once; len: 15; j_gene: TRBJ2-7; d_gene: TRBD2; v_gene: TRBV10-1; CDR3aa: CASSSGLAGELEQYF; CDR3nt: TGCGCCAGCAGCTCGGGACTAGCGGGAGAGCTCGAGCAGTACTTC
abundance: NA; len: 14; j_gene: TRBJ2-1; d_gene: TRBD2; v_gene: TRBV5-1; CDR3aa: CASSWGLAGDEQFF; CDR3nt: TGCGCCAGCAGCTGGGGACTAGCGGGAGATGAGCAGTTCTTC
abundance: NA; len: 15; j_gene: TRBJ1-2; d_gene: NA; v_gene: TRBV5-1; CDR3aa: CASSLGPGEDYGYTF; CDR3nt: TGCGCCAGCAGCTTGGGGCCAGGGGAAGACTATGGCTACACCTTC